This T cell receptor (beta chain) derives from a study of blood T cell repertoires in COVID-19. About the study: Acute-phase and convalescent COVID-19 samples originated in the United States, Italy and Spain. T cells, B-cell-depleted T cells, or PBMCs supplied cDNA or gDNA.

V lost 2 bases, J lost 4 bases, and 7 bases stayed unmatched. From germline, CDR1 is MDHEN and CDR2 SYDVKM. The CDR3 runs 16 residues. Source study methods: Using reference gene primer amplification, nucleated cell counts were estimated. Using immunoSEQ multiplex PCR, the repertoire was profiled, and TCRdb retains in-frame clones only, with some absent. V and J calls and clone size follow that table, whereas D and trimming were derived from the DNA. The data hold 45,000 to 55,000 clones, with about 90% observed a single time. The sample comprised peripheral blood. The chain links TRBV28 to TRBJ1-5; 8 bases fit TRBD1. The clonotype originates from an elderly man with acute or convalescent COVID-19. CDR3 residues: CASSLHLGQANQPQHF. The DNA of the CDR3 is TGTGCCAGCAGTTTACACCTGGGACAGGCTAATCAGCCCCAGCATTTT.